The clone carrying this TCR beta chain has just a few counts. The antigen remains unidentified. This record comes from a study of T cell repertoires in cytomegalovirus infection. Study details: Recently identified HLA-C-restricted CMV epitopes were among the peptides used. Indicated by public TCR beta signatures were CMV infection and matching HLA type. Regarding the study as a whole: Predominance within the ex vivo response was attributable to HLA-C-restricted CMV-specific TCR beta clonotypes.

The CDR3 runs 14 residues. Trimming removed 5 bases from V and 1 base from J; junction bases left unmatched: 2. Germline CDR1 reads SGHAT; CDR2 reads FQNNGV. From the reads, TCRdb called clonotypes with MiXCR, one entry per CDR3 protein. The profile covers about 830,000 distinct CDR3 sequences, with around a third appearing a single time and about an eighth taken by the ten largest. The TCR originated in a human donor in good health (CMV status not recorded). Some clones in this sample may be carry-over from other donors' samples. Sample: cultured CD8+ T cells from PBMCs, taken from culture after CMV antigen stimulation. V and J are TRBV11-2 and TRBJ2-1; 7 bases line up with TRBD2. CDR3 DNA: TGTGCCAGCAGCGCGCGGGAGTCCTACAATGAGCAGTTCTTC. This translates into CASSARESYNEQFF.